The next 10 T cell receptor beta chains were all read from a single sample in a study of blood T cell repertoires in COVID-19. This table comes from immunoSEQ multiplex PCR, and its TCRdb copy is limited to in-frame clones, with some not included. The data show roughly 68,000 clones, more than 80% seen once. Sequencing was carried out using PBMCs or T cells enriched from blood (not recorded which). The receptors stem from a woman in her 40s with acute COVID-19.

The rearrangement links TRBV10-3 to TRBJ1-2; D remains ambiguous. V dropped 0 bases and J dropped 1 base, with 9 bases sitting between them. CDR1 and CDR2 (germline): ENHRY, SYGVKD. The CDR3 is 15 amino acids. The CDR3 loop reads CAISESTTVNYGYTF. CDR3 in DNA: TGTGCCATCAGTGAGTCGACTACGGTTAACTATGGCTACACCTTC.

This clone occurred a few times. The chain is built from TRBV18 and TRBJ2-2, with D maybe TRBD2 (6 bases). Germline-derived CDR1 and CDR2 are KGHSH and LQKENI. This CDR3 is 16 amino acids long. Trimming removed 3 bases at V and 0 bases at J, with 11 bases between. In nucleotides, the CDR3 is TGTGCCAGCTCACCCCTTGGGACTGCGAACACCGGGGAGCTGTTTTTT. This encodes CASSPLGTANTGELFF. Full variable domain (rest looked up from reference TRBV18 and TRBJ2-2): NAGVMQNPRHLVRRRGQEARLRCSPMKGHSHVYWYRQLPEEGLKFMVYLQKENIIDESGMPKERFSAEFPKEGPSILRIQQVVRGDSAAYFCASSPLGTANTGELFFGEGSRLTVL.

This chain uses TRBV28 with TRBJ2-3; no reliable D call. This CDR3 comprises 14 residues. Germline V lookup: CDR1 MDHEN, CDR2 SYDVKM. V gave up 5 bases and J gave up 5 bases, with 14 bases separating them. CDR3 nucleotide sequence: TGTGCCAGCAGTATGACTCTCGTTGGAGATACGCAGTATTTT. This codes for CASSMTLVGDTQYF.

In its sample, this clone was seen once. The J gene is TRBJ1-1, the V gene TRBV28; TRBD1 matches 12 bases. Germline V gene lookup returns CDR1 MDHEN and CDR2 SYDVKM. The J segment lost 1 base and the V segment lost 3 bases, leaving 6 bases of the junction unmatched. This CDR3 has 17 amino acids. The CDR3 DNA sequence: TGTGCCAGCAGTTTCGCGGGGACAGGGGGCTGGAACACTGAAGCTTTCTTT. Amino acids: CASSFAGTGGWNTEAFF. The whole variable domain, filled in from reference TRBV28 and TRBJ1-1, reads DVKVTQSSRYLVKRTGEKVFLECVQDMDHENMFWYRQDPGLGLRLIYFSYDVKMKEKGDIPEGYSVSREKKERFSLILESASTNQTSMYLCASSFAGTGGWNTEAFFGQGTRLTVV.

This clone has a single count. This chain connects TRBV5-1 to TRBJ1-2; D is perhaps TRBD1 (6 bases). V was pared by 4 bases and J by 4 bases, with 14 bases between. Germline V CDR1 and CDR2: SGHRS, YFSETQ. The CDR3 has 14 residues. DNA of the CDR3: TGCGCCAGCAGCCCCGGACAGCTTCTCTATGGCTACACCTTC. It encodes CASSPGQLLYGYTF.

The chain employs TRBV7-6 and TRBJ2-1, with 7 bases matching TRBD2. Germline V gives CDR1 SGHVS, CDR2 FNYEAQ. The CDR3 totals 16 residues. Germline trimming cut 5 bases from V and 7 bases from J; bases unmatched to any gene: 14. The CDR3 loop is CASSPLLSGMGNEQFF. DNA of the CDR3: TGTGCCAGCAGCCCACTGTTGAGCGGGATGGGGAATGAGCAGTTCTTC.

This chain connects TRBV5-4 to TRBJ2-2; possible D gene TRBD1, 5 bases. This CDR3 has 15 residues. Looked up from germline, CDR1 is SGHNT and CDR2 is YYREEE (reference sequence). Deletions cut 0 bases from V and 3 bases from J, with 9 bases between. The CDR3 sequence: CASSLADRYTGELFF. DNA of the CDR3: TGTGCCAGCAGCTTGGCTGACAGATACACCGGGGAGCTGTTTTTT.

This sequence joins TRBV5-1 and TRBJ2-2; 15 bases map to TRBD2. This CDR3 is 17 amino acids long. Per germline, CDR1 SGHRS and CDR2 YFSETQ. Trimming took 4 bases from V and 6 from J; bases not matched to a gene: 7. The CDR3 protein is CASSTGLAGGDSGELFF. The CDR3 coding sequence is TGCGCCAGCAGCACGGGACTAGCGGGGGGAGATTCCGGGGAGCTGTTTTTT.

The chain employs TRBV5-1 and TRBJ2-5, with 7 bases aligning to TRBD1. This CDR3 contains 15 residues. J was trimmed by 2 bases and V by 1 base; bases with no gene match: 5. Per germline, CDR1 SGHRS and CDR2 YFSETQ. The CDR3 reads CASSLFGTEQETQYF. CDR3 sequence (DNA): TGCGCCAGCAGCTTGTTCGGGACAGAACAAGAGACCCAGTACTTC.

The CDR3 protein is CASSLGGHYEQYV. Here the CDR3 DNA reads TGTGCCAGCAGTTTAGGGGGCCACTACGAGCAGTACGTC. The chain uses TRBV12-3 or TRBV12-4 and TRBJ2-7, with TRBD1 as a possible D gene (5 bases). V was cut by 1 base and J by 3 bases, with 7 bases left in between. This CDR3 has 13 residues.